Sequencing of this TCR beta chain was carried out in a study of T-cell reconstitution after alpha-beta-depleted transplantation in children. Worth noting for this clonotype: Antigen: not known.

A library of TCRbeta sequences, prepared with unique molecular identifiers, was generated. TCRdb reprocessed the PCR reads via MiXCR and lists one record per CDR3 protein. The sample has 500,000 to 650,000 distinct CDR3 sequences, approximately 13% seen once. Findings and limits, study-wide: Reports say that about two months after transplant, the alpha-beta T cells came out of several hundred graft clones that had expanded. After one year, T-cell counts and TCRbeta diversity mostly came from new T cells. The high TCRbeta diversity at day 60 in some patients came from surviving recipient T cells and thymic progenitors.

Looked up from germline, CDR1 is SGHDN and CDR2 is FVKESK. J was trimmed by 4 bases and V by 4 bases; bases with no gene match: 5. This CDR3 spans 16 amino acids. This specimen was PBMCs, mostly from graft donor cells, taken 360 days after TCRalphabeta/CD19-depleted stem cell transplant. The chain combines TRBV14 with TRBJ2-7, with 15 nucleotides matching TRBD2. This clonotype originated in a male patient between 5 and 17 years old who had a stem cell transplant for acute myeloid leukemia, so the T cells may come from the graft donor. The CDR3: CASSLAGTSGRYEQYF. CDR3 nucleotides: TGTGCCAGCAGCCTTGCCGGGACTAGCGGGAGGTACGAGCAGTACTTC.